These 9 T cell receptor beta chains share one sample of origin, sequenced in a study of CD8 T cells in ankylosing spondylitis. TCRdb fed the 5' RACE reads into MiXCR, producing one record per CDR3 protein. The sample consists of 310,000 or so distinct CDR3 sequences, 15% to 20% of them appearing once. The sample comprised blood, either unsorted or a sorted T cell fraction (not recorded which). The receptors originated from a male donor with ankylosing spondylitis or in good health (not recorded which).

The rearrangement uses TRBV15 and TRBJ2-1, with 10 bases matching TRBD2. In germline, CDR1 is LNHNV, CDR2 YYDKDF (reference sequence). The CDR3 is made up of 15 amino acids. After removal of 3 bases from V and 9 bases from J, the junction contained 8 bases not matched to a gene. CDR3 protein: CATSSPSGRRGEQFF. CDR3 in DNA: TGTGCCACCAGCAGTCCTAGCGGGAGACGAGGTGAGCAGTTCTTC.

This clonotype was seen many times. The chain carries TRBV20-1 and TRBJ2-1; TRBD2 matches 10 bases. The CDR3 length is 16 residues. Germline values: CDR1 DFQATT, CDR2 SNEGSKA (reference sequence). The V gene end was trimmed by 3 bases and the J gene end by 3 bases; junction bases not matched to a gene: 8. The CDR3 here is CSARASLAGFYNEQFF. CDR3 DNA: TGCAGTGCTAGGGCTTCACTAGCGGGATTCTACAATGAGCAGTTCTTC.

This sequence joins TRBV3-1 and TRBJ2-6; 8 nucleotides agree with TRBD1. Germline-derived CDR1 and CDR2 are LGHDT and YNNKEL (reference sequence). The ends lost 1 base at V and 2 bases at J; junction bases unmatched: 4. The CDR3 is 17 residues long. The CDR3 bases are TGTGCCAGCAGCCAAGGGGTCAGGGGGCCTGGGGCCAACGTCCTGACTTTC. It yields the protein CASSQGVRGPGANVLTF.

This clonotype was recorded many times. V is TRBV29-1 and J is TRBJ2-3; no reliable D call. Per germline, CDR1 SQVTM and CDR2 ANQGSEA. Trimming stripped 3 bases from V and 0 bases from J, with 7 bases between. The CDR3 contains 13 residues. The CDR3 protein is CSVDYHSTDTQYF. The CDR3 bases are TGCAGCGTTGATTATCACAGCACAGATACGCAGTATTTT.

V is TRBV20-1 and J is TRBJ2-6; a weak D match, TRBD2 (5 bases). The germline CDR1 and CDR2 sequences are DFQATT and SNEGSKA (reference sequence). V shed 1 base and J shed 8 bases, with 15 bases lying between them. CDR3 length: 15 amino acids. The CDR3 here is CSARVSRSGSNVLTF. The DNA for the CDR3 is TGCAGTGCTAGAGTTAGTCGGTCGGGGTCCAACGTCCTGACTTTC.

The CDR3 DNA is TGTGCCAGCAGTAGGACAGGGGGACCCTACGAGCAGTACGTC. Translation gives CASSRTGGPYEQYV. V and J are TRBV2 and TRBJ2-7; TRBD1 matches at 10 bases. J gave up 2 bases and V 5 bases, and 3 bases lay outside the gene matches. CDR1 SNHLY and CDR2 FYNNEI come from the germline V gene. The CDR3 is 14 amino acids.

This clonotype showed up just a few times. The chain carries TRBV27 and TRBJ2-3; the match to TRBD1 covers 7 bases. Germline lookup yields CDR1 MNHEY and CDR2 SMNVEV (reference sequence). V dropped 6 bases and J dropped 1; count of bases not matched to a gene: 13. This CDR3 comprises 17 residues. CDR3 sequence: CASSHLTGELGTDTQYF. As DNA, the CDR3 is TGTGCCAGCAGCCACCTTACAGGGGAGCTTGGCACAGATACGCAGTATTTT.

The V call is TRBV7-2, the J call TRBJ2-3, with TRBD2 matching over 9 bases. The CDR3 length is 15 residues. The germline V gene encodes CDR1 SGHTA and CDR2 FQGNSA. V shed 5 bases, J shed 10 bases, and the junction held 13 bases outside the gene matches. The CDR3 DNA is TGTGCCAGCAGCCCTGGGATAGCGGGGGCCCAATCGCAGTATTTT. Residues: CASSPGIAGAQSQYF. The variable domain in full, with the rest retrieved from reference TRBV7-2 and TRBJ2-3, is GAGVSQSPSNKVTEKGKDVELRCDPISGHTALYWYRQSLGQGLEFLIYFQGNSAPDKSGLPSDRFSAERTGGSVSTLTIQRTQQEDSAVYLCASSPGIAGAQSQYFGPGTRLTVL.

In DNA form, the CDR3 reads TGCAGTGCTACCCTGCGGGACAGGGGCACCGGGGAGCTGTTTTTT. Translation: CSATLRDRGTGELFF. The chain combines TRBV20-1 with TRBJ2-2; 10 nucleotides match TRBD1. Looked up from germline, CDR1 is DFQATT and CDR2 is SNEGSKA (reference sequence). The junction had 6 bases not matched to a gene; V was cut back by 4 bases and J by 4 bases. There are 15 residues in the CDR3.